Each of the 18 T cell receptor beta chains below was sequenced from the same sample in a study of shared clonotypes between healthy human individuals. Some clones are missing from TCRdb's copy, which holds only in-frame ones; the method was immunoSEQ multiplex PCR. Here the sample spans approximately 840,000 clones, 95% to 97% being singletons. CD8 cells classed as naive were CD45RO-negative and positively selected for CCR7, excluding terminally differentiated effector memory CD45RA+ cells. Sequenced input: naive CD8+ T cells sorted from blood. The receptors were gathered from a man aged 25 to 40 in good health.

CDR3 bases: TGTGCCAGCATGGGGAGGGGTACGCAGTATTTT. The encoded protein is CASMGRGTQYF. V gene TRBV2 combines with J gene TRBJ2-3; 7 bases match TRBD2. There are 11 residues in the CDR3. Trimming took 7 bases from V and 8 from J; bases not matched to a gene: 3. The germline V gene has CDR1 SNHLY and CDR2 FYNNEI.

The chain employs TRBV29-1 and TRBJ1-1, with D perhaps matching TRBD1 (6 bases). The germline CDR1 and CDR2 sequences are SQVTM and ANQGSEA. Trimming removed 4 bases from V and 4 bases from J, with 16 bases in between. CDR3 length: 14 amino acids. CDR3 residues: CSVVGGLAGTEAFF. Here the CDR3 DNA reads TGCAGCGTTGTCGGGGGCCTAGCGGGCACTGAAGCTTTCTTT.

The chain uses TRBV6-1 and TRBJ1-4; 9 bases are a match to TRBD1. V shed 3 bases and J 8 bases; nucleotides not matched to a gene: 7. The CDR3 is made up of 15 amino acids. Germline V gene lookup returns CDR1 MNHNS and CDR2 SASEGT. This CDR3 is CASSDYRGPGEKLFF. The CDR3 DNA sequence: TGTGCCAGCAGTGATTACAGGGGGCCGGGCGAAAAACTGTTTTTT.

CDR3 coding DNA: TGTGCCAGCAGCTTAAGTGTAGCGGACGCCGAAGAGACCCAGTACTTC. Amino acids: CASSLSVADAEETQYF. The gene calls are TRBV7-9 and TRBJ2-5, with a weak D call TRBD2 (6 bases). This CDR3 has 16 amino acids. V lost 2 bases and J 3 bases, leaving 16 bases between the germline ends. The germline gives CDR1 SEHNR, CDR2 FQNEAQ (reference sequence).

The CDR3 region is CASSLWGTGAKNIQYF. As DNA, the CDR3 is TGTGCCAGCAGCTTGTGGGGGACAGGCGCCAAAAACATTCAGTACTTC. The rearrangement uses TRBV5-6 and TRBJ2-4; 8 nucleotides agree with TRBD1. Germline-derived CDR1 and CDR2 are SGHDT and YYEEEE. CDR3 length: 16 residues. The trim removed 1 base at V and 1 base at J, leaving 4 bases unmatched. The complete variable domain, with remaining parts taken from reference TRBV5-6 and TRBJ2-4, reads DAGVTQSPTHLIKTRGQQVTLRCSPKSGHDTVSWYQQALGQGPQFIFQYYEEEERQRGNFPDRFSGHQFPNYSSELNVNALLLGDSALYLCASSLWGTGAKNIQYFGAGTRLSVL.

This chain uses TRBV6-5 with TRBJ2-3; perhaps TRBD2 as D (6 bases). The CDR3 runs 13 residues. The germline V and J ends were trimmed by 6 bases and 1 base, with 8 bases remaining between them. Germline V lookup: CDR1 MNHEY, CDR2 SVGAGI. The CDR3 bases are TGTGCCAGCAGCTCGGGGGGCACAGATACGCAGTATTTT. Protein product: CASSSGGTDTQYF.

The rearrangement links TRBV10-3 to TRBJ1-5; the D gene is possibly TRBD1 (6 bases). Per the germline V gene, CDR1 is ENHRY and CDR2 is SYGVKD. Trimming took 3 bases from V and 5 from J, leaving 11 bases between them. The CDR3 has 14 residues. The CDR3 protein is CAISERDKYQPQHF. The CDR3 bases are TGTGCCATCAGTGAACGGGACAAATATCAGCCCCAGCATTTT.

The CDR3 DNA sequence: TGTGCCAGCAGCTTAGCAAAAGACGCGAGGTATGAAGCTTTCTTT. As protein: CASSLAKDARYEAFF. J is TRBJ1-1 and V is TRBV7-9; D remains ambiguous. The germline CDR1 and CDR2 sequences are SEHNR and FQNEAQ (reference sequence). V was pared by 0 bases and J by 7 bases, with 15 bases between. CDR3 length: 15 amino acids.

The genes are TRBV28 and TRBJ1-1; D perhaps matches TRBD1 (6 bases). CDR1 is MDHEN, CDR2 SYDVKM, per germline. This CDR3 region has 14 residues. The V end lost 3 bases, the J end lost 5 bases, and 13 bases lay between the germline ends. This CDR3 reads CASSFRGSRTEAFF. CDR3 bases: TGTGCCAGCAGTTTCAGGGGTTCGAGGACTGAAGCTTTCTTT. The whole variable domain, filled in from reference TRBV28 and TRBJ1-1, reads DVKVTQSSRYLVKRTGEKVFLECVQDMDHENMFWYRQDPGLGLRLIYFSYDVKMKEKGDIPEGYSVSREKKERFSLILESASTNQTSMYLCASSFRGSRTEAFFGQGTRLTVV.

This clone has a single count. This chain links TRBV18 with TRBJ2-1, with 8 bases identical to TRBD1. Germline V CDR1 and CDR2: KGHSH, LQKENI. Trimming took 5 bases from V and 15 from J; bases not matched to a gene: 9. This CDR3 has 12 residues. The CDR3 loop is CASSESSDRGFF. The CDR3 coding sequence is TGTGCCAGCTCAGAATCGTCCGACAGGGGGTTCTTC.

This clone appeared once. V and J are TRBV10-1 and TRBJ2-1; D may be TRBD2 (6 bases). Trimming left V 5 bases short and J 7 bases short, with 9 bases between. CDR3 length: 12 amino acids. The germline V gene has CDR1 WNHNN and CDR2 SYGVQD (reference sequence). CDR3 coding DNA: TGCGCCAGCAGTTCTCGGGGGAATGAGCAGTTCTTC. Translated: CASSSRGNEQFF.

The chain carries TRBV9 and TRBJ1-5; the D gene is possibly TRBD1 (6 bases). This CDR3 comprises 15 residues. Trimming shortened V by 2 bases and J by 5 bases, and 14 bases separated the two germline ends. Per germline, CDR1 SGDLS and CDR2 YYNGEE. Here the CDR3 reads CASSVSDRLDQPQHF. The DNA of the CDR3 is TGTGCCAGCAGCGTCTCCGACAGGTTGGATCAGCCCCAGCATTTT.

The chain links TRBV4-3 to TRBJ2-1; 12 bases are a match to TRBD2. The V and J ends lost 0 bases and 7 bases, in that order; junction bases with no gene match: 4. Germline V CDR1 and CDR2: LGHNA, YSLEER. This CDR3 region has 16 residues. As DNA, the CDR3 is TGCGCCAGCAGCCAAGATATAGGGACTAGCGGGAATGAGCAGTTCTTC. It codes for CASSQDIGTSGNEQFF.

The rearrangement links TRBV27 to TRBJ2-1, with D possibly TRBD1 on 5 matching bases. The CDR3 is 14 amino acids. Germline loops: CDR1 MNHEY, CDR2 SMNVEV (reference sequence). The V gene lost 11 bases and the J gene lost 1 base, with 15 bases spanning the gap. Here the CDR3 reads CASKAGLSYNEQFF. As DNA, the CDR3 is TGTGCCTCCAAGGCAGGGCTTTCCTACAATGAGCAGTTCTTC.

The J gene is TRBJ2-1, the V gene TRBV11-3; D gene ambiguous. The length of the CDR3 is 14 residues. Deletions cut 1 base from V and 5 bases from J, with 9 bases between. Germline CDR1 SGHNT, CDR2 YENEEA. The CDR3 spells CASSLGPADNEQFF. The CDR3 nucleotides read TGTGCCAGCAGCTTAGGGCCGGCGGACAATGAGCAGTTCTTC. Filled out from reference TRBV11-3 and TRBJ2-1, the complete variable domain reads EAGVVQSPRYKIIEKKQPVAFWCNPISGHNTLYWYLQNLGQGPELLIRYENEEAVDDSQLPKDRFSAERLKGVDSTLKIQPAELGDSAVYLCASSLGPADNEQFFGPGTRLTVL.

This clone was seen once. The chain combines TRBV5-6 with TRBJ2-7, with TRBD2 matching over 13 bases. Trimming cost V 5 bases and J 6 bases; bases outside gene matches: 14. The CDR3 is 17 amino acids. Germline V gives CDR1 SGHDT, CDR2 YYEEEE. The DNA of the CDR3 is TGTGCCAGCAGTTCGTTTCTATGGACTAGCGGGGGTCCCGAGCAGTACTTC. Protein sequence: CASSSFLWTSGGPEQYF.

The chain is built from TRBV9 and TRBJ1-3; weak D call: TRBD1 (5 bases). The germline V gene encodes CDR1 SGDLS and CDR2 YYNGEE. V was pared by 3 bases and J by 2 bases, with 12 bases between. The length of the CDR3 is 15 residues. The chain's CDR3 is CASSASGTPGNTIYF. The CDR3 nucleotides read TGTGCCAGCAGCGCCTCCGGGACTCCTGGAAACACCATATATTTT. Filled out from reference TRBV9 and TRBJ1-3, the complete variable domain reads DSGVTQTPKHLITATGQRVTLRCSPRSGDLSVYWYQQSLDQGLQFLIQYYNGEERAKGNILERFSAQQFPDLHSELNLSSLELGDSALYFCASSASGTPGNTIYFGEGSWLTVV.

For the CDR3, the DNA is TGCGCCAGCAGCCAAGAACTAGCGGGTTACAATGAGCAGTTCTTC. This sequence encodes CASSQELAGYNEQFF. The chain carries TRBV4-3 and TRBJ2-1; TRBD2 matches at 9 bases. V trimming: 0 bases; J trimming: 4 bases; junction bases outside the gene matches: 1. The CDR3 is made up of 15 amino acids. Germline V lookup: CDR1 LGHNA, CDR2 YSLEER.